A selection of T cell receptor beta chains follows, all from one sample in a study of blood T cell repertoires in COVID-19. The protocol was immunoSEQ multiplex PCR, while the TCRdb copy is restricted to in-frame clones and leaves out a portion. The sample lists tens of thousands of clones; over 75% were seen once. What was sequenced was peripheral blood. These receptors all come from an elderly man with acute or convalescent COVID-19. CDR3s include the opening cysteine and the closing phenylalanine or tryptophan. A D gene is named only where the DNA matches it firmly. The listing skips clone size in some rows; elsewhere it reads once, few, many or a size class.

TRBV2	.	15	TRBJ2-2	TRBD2	TGTGCCAGCGCCGCCAGCGGGGGGGCCGCCGGGGAGCTGTTTTTT	CASAASGGAAGELFF
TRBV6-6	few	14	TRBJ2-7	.	TGTGCCAGCAGTTTCCCCTCCGGTGTCAACGAGCAGTACTTC	CASSFPSGVNEQYF
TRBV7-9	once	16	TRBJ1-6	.	TGTGCCAGCAGCTTAGGGCGCGGGAGGGATAATTCACCCCTCCACTTT	CASSLGRGRDNSPLHF
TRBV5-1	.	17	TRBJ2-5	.	TGCGCCAGCAGCTCCCATATTTCCCCGACAAGTCAAGAGACCCAGTACTTC	CASSSHISPTSQETQYF
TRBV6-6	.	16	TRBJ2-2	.	TGTGCCAGCAGTTATGATCAGGGGGGGAACACCGGGGAGCTGTTTTTT	CASSYDQGGNTGELFF
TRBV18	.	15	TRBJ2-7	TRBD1	TGTGCCAGCCTAACCGGCGGGACAGGGGCCTACGAGCAGTACTTC	CASLTGGTGAYEQYF
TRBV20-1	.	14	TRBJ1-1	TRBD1	TGCAGTGCTAGTTCGGACAGGCGGGCCACTGAAGCTTTCTTT	CSASSDRRATEAFF
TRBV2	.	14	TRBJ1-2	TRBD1	TGTGCCAGCACCGGGCAGGGGGTAGGCTATGGCTACACCTTC	CASTGQGVGYGYTF
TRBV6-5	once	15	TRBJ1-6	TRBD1	TGTGCCAGCAGTCCCCCGACAGGGAAAAATTCACCCCTCCACTTT	CASSPPTGKNSPLHF
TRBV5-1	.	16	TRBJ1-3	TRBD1	TGCGCCAGCAGCAATGGACAGGGCGGGGGCGGAAACACCATATATTTT	CASSNGQGGGGNTIYF
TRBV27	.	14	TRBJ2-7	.	TGTGCCAGCAGTTCACAGGGATTAGGGAACGAGCAGTACTTC	CASSSQGLGNEQYF
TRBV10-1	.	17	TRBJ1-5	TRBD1	TGCGCCAGCGCAAGGGACAGACTCACGATTAGCAATCAGCCCCAGCATTTT	CASARDRLTISNQPQHF
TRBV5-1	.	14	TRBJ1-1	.	TGCGCCAGCAGCCCGGACAGCACAAACACTGAAGCTTTCTTT	CASSPDSTNTEAFF
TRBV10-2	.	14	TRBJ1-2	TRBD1	TGCGCCAGCAGTCTTAACAGGGGATCTGGTGGCTACACCTTC	CASSLNRGSGGYTF
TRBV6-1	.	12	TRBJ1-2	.	TGTGCCAGCAGTGAAGGGGCCTATGGCTACACCTTC	CASSEGAYGYTF
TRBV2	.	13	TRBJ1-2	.	TGTGCCAGCAGCAGCCACTCAGGGAATGGCTACACCTTC	CASSSHSGNGYTF
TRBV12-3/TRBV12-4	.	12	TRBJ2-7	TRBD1	TGTGCCAGCAGTAGGACAGGGTACGAGCAGTACTTC	CASSRTGYEQYF
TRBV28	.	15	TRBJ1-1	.	TGTGCCAGCAGTTCAGGGTCGGGCGGAAACACTGAAGCTTTCTTT	CASSSGSGGNTEAFF
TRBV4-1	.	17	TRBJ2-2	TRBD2	TGCGCCAGCAGCCAGACTAGCGGGGGGGTGAGGACCGGGGAGCTGTTTTTT	CASSQTSGGVRTGELFF
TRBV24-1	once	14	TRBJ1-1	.	TGTGCCACCAGTGATAACTTCAGGGGATCCGGAGCTTTCTTT	CATSDNFRGSGAFF
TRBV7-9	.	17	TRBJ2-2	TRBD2	TGTGCCAGCAGTACCCTGAGTAGCGGGTCAAACACCGGGGAGCTGTTTTTT	CASSTLSSGSNTGELFF
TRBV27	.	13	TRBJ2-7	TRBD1	TGTGCCAGCAGGAGACAGGGGGCCTACGAGCAGTACTTC	CASRRQGAYEQYF
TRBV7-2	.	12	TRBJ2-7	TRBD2	TGTGCCAGCAGCTCGGGACTACACGAGCAGTACTTC	CASSSGLHEQYF
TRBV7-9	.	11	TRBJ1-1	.	TGTGCCAGCAGCCGAGGCGGTGAAGCTTTCTTT	CASSRGGEAFF
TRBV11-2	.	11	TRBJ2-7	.	TGTGCCAGCAGCACTGCGGACGAGCAGTACTTC	CASSTADEQYF
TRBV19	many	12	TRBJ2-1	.	TGTGCCAGTAGTGTGGACAGATACGAGCAGTTCTTC	CASSVDRYEQFF
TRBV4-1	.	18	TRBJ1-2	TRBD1	TGCGCCAGCAGCCCACGGCAAAGAAGGACAGGGGAAAACTATGGCTACACCTTC	CASSPRQRRTGENYGYTF
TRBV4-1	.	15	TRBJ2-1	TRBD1	TGCGCCAGCAGCTTTAGACAGGGGGAATTAAATGAGCAGTTCTTC	CASSFRQGELNEQFF
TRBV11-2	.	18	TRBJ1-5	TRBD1	TGTGCCAGCAGCGACACCCACCTAGGACAGGGGAGCAATCAGCCCCAGCATTTT	CASSDTHLGQGSNQPQHF
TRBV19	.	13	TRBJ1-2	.	TGTGCCAGTAGTATGGACAAAAACTATGGCTACACCTTC	CASSMDKNYGYTF
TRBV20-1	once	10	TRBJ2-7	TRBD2	TGCAGTGCTGGGGGGGTTGAGCAGTACTTC	CSAGGVEQYF